This T cell receptor beta chain was obtained from a study of T cell repertoires in cytomegalovirus infection. Turning to the study itself: Signatures in public TCR beta sequences pointed to both CMV infection and matching HLA type. Whole-study findings and limits: Carriers of CMV and the relevant HLA type were discriminated by public TCR beta frequency. Within the response measured ex vivo, HLA-C-restricted CMV-specific TCR beta clonotypes were dominant.

TCRdb reprocessed the reads with MiXCR, giving one entry per CDR3 protein. The sample holds roughly 640,000 distinct CDR3 sequences, roughly a quarter seen once. The germline CDR1 and CDR2 sequences are SQVTM and ANQGSEA. V shed 6 bases, J shed 5 bases, and the junction held 8 bases outside the gene matches. The CDR3 is 14 amino acids. This clonotype was detected a few times. Antigen: not known. Source material: CD8+ T cells from PBMCs. The clonotype was recovered from a human donor in good health (CMV status not recorded). Some clones in this sample may be carry-over from other donors' samples. The rearrangement joins TRBV29-1 to TRBJ2-2; TRBD2 matches at 8 bases. This chain's CDR3 is CSVGGRGETGELFF. As DNA, the CDR3 is TGCAGCGTCGGGGGGCGGGGGGAAACCGGGGAGCTGTTTTTT.